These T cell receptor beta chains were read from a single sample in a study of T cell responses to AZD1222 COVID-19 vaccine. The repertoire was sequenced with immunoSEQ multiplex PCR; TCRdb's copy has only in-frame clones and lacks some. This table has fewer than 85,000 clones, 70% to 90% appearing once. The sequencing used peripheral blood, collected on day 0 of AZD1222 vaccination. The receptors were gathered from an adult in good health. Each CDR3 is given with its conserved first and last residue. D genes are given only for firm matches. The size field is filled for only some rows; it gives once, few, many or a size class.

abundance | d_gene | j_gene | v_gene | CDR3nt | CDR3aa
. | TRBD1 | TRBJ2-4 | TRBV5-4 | TGTGCCAGCAGCCTCGGGACAGACAAAGCCAAAAACATTCAGTACTTC | CASSLGTDKAKNIQYF
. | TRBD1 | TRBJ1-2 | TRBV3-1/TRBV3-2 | TGTGCCAGCAGCGCTACCGGGACAGGGCTTGGCTACACCTTC | CASSATGTGLGYTF
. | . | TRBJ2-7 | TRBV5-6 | TGTGCCAGCAGCTTGGATCGGCAGGCCCCCCGGTCCTACGAGCAGTACTTC | CASSLDRQAPRSYEQYF
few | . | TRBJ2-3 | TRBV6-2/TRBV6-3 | TGTGCCAGCAGTTACTCGGTCGGCGGGACCGATACGCAGTATTTT | CASSYSVGGTDTQYF
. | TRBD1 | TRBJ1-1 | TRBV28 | TGTGCCAGCACCAACAGGGGGCGGGACACTGAAGCTTTCTTT | CASTNRGRDTEAFF
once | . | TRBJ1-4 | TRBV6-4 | TGTGCCAGCAGTGACCCTCCGAGGGGTCCTAATGAAAAACTGTTTTTT | CASSDPPRGPNEKLFF
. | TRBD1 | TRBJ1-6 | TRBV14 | TGTGCCAGCAGCAAGGTGGACAGGTTTAATTCACCCCTCCACTTT | CASSKVDRFNSPLHF
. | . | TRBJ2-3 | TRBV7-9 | TGTGCCAGCAGTCAAACGCAAGATACGCAGTATTTT | CASSQTQDTQYF
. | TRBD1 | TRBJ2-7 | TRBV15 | TGTGCCACCAGCAGAAGAAGGACAGGCTCCTACGAGCAGTACTTC | CATSRRRTGSYEQYF
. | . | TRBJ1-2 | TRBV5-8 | TGTGCCAGCAGCTTGATCAGGGACGACTATGGCTACACCTTC | CASSLIRDDYGYTF
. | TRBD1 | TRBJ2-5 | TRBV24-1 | TGTGCCACCAGTGATACCCTCCGACAGGGGATAGAGACCCAGTACTTC | CATSDTLRQGIETQYF
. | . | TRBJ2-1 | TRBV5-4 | TGTGCCAGCAGCTCCTCCGTGGCGGGAAGAATTGCTTATGAGCAGTTCTTC | CASSSSVAGRIAYEQFF
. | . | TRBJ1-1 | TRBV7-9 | TGTGCCAGCAGCTTAGCCGGACACGAGAACACTGAAGCTTTCTTT | CASSLAGHENTEAFF
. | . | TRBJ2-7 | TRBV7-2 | TGTGCCAGCAGCTTAGACGACACTACCTACGAGCAGTACTTC | CASSLDDTTYEQYF
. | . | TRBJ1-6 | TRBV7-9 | TGTGCCAGCAGCTTCCCAGGACCGTCACCCCTCCACTTT | CASSFPGPSPLHF
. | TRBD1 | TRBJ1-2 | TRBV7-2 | TGTGCCAGCAGCTTAATGTCAGGGGGATATGGCTACACCTTC | CASSLMSGGYGYTF
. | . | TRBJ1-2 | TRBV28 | TGTGCCAGCAGTTTCGGGGGGAACTATGGCTACACCTTC | CASSFGGNYGYTF
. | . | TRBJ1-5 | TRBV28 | TGTGCCAGCAATGGGGGGTTGGGACAGCCCCAGCATTTT | CASNGGLGQPQHF
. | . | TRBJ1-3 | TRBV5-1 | TGCGCCAGCAGCTGGGCTGGAGGCTCTGGAAACACCATATATTTT | CASSWAGGSGNTIYF
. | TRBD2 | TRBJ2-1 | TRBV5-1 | TGCGCCAGCGTTTCTGGCCTAGCGGGGGTGTATGAGCAGTTCTTC | CASVSGLAGVYEQFF
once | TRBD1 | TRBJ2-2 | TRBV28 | TGTGCCAGCAGAACACAGGGGATCGGGGAGCTGTTTTTT | CASRTQGIGELFF
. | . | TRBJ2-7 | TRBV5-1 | TGCGCCAGCAGCTTGGATGGGTCCTACGAGCAGTACTTC | CASSLDGSYEQYF
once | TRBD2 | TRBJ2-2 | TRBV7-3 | TGTGCCAGCAGCTTAACGGGACTAGCGGGCTCATCGAACACCGGGGAGCTGTTTTTT | CASSLTGLAGSSNTGELFF
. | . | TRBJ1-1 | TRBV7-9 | TGTGCCAGCAGCACCACAGGGCCACTAGGGAACACTGAAGCTTTCTTT | CASSTTGPLGNTEAFF
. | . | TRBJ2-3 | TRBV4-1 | TGCGCCAGCAGCGTATCGGGCTCTACTAGCACAGATACGCAGTATTTT | CASSVSGSTSTDTQYF
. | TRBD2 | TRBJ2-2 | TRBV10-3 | TGTGCCAGCGGCCAAATAGCGGGAGGATACAACACCGGGGAGCTGTTTTTT | CASGQIAGGYNTGELFF
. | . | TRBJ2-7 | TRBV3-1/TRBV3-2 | TGTGCCAGCAGCCGATCAGGAGTCGGATCCTACGAGCAGTACTTC | CASSRSGVGSYEQYF
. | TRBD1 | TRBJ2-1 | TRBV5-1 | TGCGCCAGCAACAAAGGACAGGGTGGGAATGAGCAGTTCTTC | CASNKGQGGNEQFF
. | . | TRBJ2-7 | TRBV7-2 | TGTGCCAGCAGCTTATTTCATACCGCTAAGAGTTTGTACGAGCAGTACTTC | CASSLFHTAKSLYEQYF
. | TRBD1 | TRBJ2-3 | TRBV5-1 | TGCGCCAGCAGCTGGGGGACAGGAACAGATACGCAGTATTTT | CASSWGTGTDTQYF
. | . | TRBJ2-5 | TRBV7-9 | TGTGCCAGCAGCCACCCGGCGGGGCAAGAGACCCAGTACTTC | CASSHPAGQETQYF
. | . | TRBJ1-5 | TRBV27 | TGTGCCAGCAGTTTGGGCCCACGGGGGGGGTTAATCGCCGATCAGCCCCAGCATTTT | CASSLGPRGGLIADQPQHF
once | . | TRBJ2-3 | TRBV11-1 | TGTGCCAGCAGCCAGGCCAATCAGGGGGGCCCAGATACGCAGTATTTT | CASSQANQGGPDTQYF
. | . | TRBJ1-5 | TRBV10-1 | TGCGCCAGCAATCAGCCCCAGCATTTT | CASNQPQHF
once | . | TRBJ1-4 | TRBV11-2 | TGTGCCAGCAGCATTACAGGGAATCGTAATGAAAAACTGTTTTTT | CASSITGNRNEKLFF
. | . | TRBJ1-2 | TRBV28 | TGTGCCAGCAGGGATCCCCAGGGCTATGGCTACACCTTC | CASRDPQGYGYTF
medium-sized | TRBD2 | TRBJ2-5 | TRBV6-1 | TGTGCCAGCAGTGAACTAGCGGGGGGGCAAGAGACCCAGTACTTC | CASSELAGGQETQYF
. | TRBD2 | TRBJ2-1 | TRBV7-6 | TGTGCCAGCAGCGCAAGGGGACTAGCAAGCTACAATGAGCAGTTCTTC | CASSARGLASYNEQFF
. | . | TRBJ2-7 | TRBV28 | TGTGCCAGCAGTTCTGAGGGACCGCTTCTCCCCTACGAGCAGTACTTC | CASSSEGPLLPYEQYF
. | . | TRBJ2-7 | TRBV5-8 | TGTGCCAGCAGCTTGGACGGGGTCGGCTCCTACGAGCAGTACTTC | CASSLDGVGSYEQYF
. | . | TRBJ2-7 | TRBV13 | TGTGCCAGCAGCTTGGGAGGCTACGAGCAGTACTTC | CASSLGGYEQYF
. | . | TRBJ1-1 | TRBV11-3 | TGTGCCAGCAGCTCGGGGGGGAACACTGAAGCTTTCTTT | CASSSGGNTEAFF
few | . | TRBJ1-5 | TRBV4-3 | TGCGCCAGCAGCCAAGACAACAATCAGCCCCAGCATTTT | CASSQDNNQPQHF
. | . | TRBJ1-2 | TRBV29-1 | TGCAGCCATCCGAGGGACCAGGGCGCTAACTATGGCTACACCTTC | CSHPRDQGANYGYTF
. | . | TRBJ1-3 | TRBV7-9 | TGTGCCAGCAGCTTAGACGGCAATCTCCTATCTAACTCTGGAAACACCATATATTTT | CASSLDGNLLSNSGNTIYF
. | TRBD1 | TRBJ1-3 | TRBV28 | TGTGCCAGCAGTTTTCAGGGGGCTAAAAACACCATATATTTT | CASSFQGAKNTIYF
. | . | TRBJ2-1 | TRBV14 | TGTGCCAGCAGCCAAATCGACGCCTACAATGAGCAGTTCTTC | CASSQIDAYNEQFF
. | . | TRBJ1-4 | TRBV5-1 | TGCGCCAGCAGCTTGGCTTTTGTCAGTAATGAAAAACTGTTTTTT | CASSLAFVSNEKLFF
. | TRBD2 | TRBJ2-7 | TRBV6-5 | TGTGCCAGCAGTTACCCTCGGGGTAGCGGGAGCTACGAGCAGTACTTC | CASSYPRGSGSYEQYF
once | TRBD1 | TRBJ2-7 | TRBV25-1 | TGTGCCAGCAGTGATCCCGGGACAGGCTACGAGCAGTACTTC | CASSDPGTGYEQYF
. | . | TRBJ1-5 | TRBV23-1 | TGCGCCAGCAATGGGACACATTCAAATCAGCCCCAGCATTTT | CASNGTHSNQPQHF
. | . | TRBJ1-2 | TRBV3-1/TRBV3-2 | TGTGCCAGCAGCCAAGATAAAAGGGTCGGTGGCTACACCTTC | CASSQDKRVGGYTF
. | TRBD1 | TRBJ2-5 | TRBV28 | TGTGCCAGCAGTCCCTTGGGACAGGCCTCCCGCGAGACCCAGTACTTC | CASSPLGQASRETQYF
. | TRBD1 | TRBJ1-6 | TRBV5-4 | TGTGCCAGCAGCGGGGGACAGGCCGATTCTTCACCCCTCCACTTT | CASSGGQADSSPLHF
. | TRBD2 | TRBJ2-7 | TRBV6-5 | TGTGCCAGCACTACGGGACTAAACTACGAGCAGTACTTC | CASTTGLNYEQYF
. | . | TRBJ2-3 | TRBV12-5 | TGTGCTAGTGGTTTGGGGGGCGCGAAAGATACGCAGTATTTT | CASGLGGAKDTQYF
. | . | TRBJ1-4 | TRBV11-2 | TGTGCCAGCAGCTTGAGAGCAACTAATGAAAAACTGTTTTTT | CASSLRATNEKLFF
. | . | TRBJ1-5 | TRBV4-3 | TGCGCCAGCAGCCAAGACAGGGGCTGGCCCCAGCATTTT | CASSQDRGWPQHF
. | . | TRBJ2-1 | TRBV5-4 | TGTGCCAGCAGCTTGGGGCTAGCCACGGAGCAGTTCTTC | CASSLGLATEQFF